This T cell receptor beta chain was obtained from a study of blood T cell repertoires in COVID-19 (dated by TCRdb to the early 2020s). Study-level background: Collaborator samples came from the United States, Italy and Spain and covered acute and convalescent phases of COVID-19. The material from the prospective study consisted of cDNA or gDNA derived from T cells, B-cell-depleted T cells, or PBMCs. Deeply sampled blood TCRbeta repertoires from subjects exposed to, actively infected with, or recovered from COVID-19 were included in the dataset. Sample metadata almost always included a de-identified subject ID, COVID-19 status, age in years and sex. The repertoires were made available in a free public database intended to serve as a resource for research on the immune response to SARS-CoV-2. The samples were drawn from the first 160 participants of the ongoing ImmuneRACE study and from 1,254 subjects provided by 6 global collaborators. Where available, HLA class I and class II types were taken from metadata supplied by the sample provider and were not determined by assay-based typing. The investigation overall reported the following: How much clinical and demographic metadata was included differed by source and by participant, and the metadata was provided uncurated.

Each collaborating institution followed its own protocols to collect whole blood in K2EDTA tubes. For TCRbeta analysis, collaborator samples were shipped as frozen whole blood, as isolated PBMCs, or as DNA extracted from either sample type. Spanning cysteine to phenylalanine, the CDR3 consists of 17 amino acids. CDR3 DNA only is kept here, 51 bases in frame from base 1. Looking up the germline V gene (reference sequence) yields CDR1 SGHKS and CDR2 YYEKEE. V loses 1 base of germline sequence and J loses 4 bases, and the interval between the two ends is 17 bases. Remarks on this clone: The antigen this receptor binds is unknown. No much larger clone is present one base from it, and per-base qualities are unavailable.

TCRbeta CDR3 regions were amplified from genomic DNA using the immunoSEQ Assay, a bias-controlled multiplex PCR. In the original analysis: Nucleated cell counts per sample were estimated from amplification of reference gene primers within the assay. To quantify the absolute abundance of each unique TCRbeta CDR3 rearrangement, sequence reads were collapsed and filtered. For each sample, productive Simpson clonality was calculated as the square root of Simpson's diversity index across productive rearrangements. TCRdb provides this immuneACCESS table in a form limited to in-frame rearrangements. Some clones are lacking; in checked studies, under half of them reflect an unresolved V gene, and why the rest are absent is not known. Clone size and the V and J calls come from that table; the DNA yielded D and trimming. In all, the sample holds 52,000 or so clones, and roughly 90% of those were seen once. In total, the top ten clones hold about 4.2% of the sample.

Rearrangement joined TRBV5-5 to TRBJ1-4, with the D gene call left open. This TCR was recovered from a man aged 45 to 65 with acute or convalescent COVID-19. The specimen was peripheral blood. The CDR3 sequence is CASSLTHLIPFNEKLFF. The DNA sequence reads TGTGCCAGCAGCTTGACACATTTAATCCCCTTTAATGAAAAACTGTTTTTT.